This T cell receptor beta chain was captured in a study of technical replicates of blood from several donors. Here immunoSEQ multiplex PCR was the method, and the copy in TCRdb shows in-frame clones only, minus some. Of roughly 100,000 clones listed, around 96% are singletons. The germline CDR1 and CDR2 sequences are SGHTA and FQGTGA. The ends were cut back, 5 bases at V and 4 bases at J, with 17 bases in the middle. This CDR3 has 15 residues. The clonotype comes from a human donor in good health. The chain carries TRBV7-3 and TRBJ2-5; perhaps TRBD2 as D (5 bases). The sequencing sample was made of T cells isolated from PBMCs. The CDR3 region is CASSPRPSYLETQYF. The CDR3, as DNA: TGTGCCAGCAGCCCTCGGCCTAGCTATTTAGAGACCCAGTACTTC.